Listed below are T cell receptor beta chains from one sample, sequenced in a study of blood T cell repertoires in COVID-19. Assay used: immunoSEQ multiplex PCR; TCRdb lists only in-frame clones, some missing. The sample holds around 150,000 clones, about 90% seen once. Sequenced: peripheral blood. The receptor source for this set is a man aged 25-45 years with COVID-19, enrolled during active disease. Each CDR3 is given with its conserved first and last residue. D genes are given only for firm matches. Some rows mark clone size as missing; the rest say once, few, many or name a class of expanded clone.

V	J	size	D	DNA	CDR3
TRBV18	TRBJ1-5	few	NA	TGTGCCAGCTCACCACCGGCACAGCCCAATCAGCCCCAGCATTTT	CASSPPAQPNQPQHF
TRBV6-5	TRBJ1-3	NA	NA	TGTGCCAGCAGTTACGACAGATTTATCTCTGGAAACACCATATATTTT	CASSYDRFISGNTIYF
TRBV19	TRBJ2-7	NA	TRBD2	TGTGCCAGTAGCCAGACTAGCGCAGGCTACGAGCAGTACTTC	CASSQTSAGYEQYF
TRBV9	TRBJ2-1	NA	TRBD2	TGTGCCAGCAGCGTGAGACTAGCGGCATACAATGAGCAGTTCTTC	CASSVRLAAYNEQFF
TRBV7-2	TRBJ2-1	NA	NA	TGTGCCAGCAGCTCAACTTTTAATGAGCAGTTCTTC	CASSSTFNEQFF
TRBV4-3	TRBJ2-3	NA	TRBD2	TGCGCCAGCAGCCAAGAGACGGGGAGAGCGGGGGTTTCAAGCACAGATACGCAGTATTTT	CASSQETGRAGVSSTDTQYF
TRBV18	TRBJ1-1	NA	NA	TGTGCCAGCTCACCCCCTGGGCTTTTGTTAGCTTTCTTT	CASSPPGLLLAFF
TRBV29-1	TRBJ2-7	NA	TRBD1	TGCAGCGTCTCGGTAACGACAGGGGGCTACGAGCAGTACTTC	CSVSVTTGGYEQYF
TRBV18	TRBJ1-2	NA	NA	TGTGCCAGCTCCCGGGACATAGGAGATGGCTACACCTTC	CASSRDIGDGYTF
TRBV19	TRBJ2-3	few	NA	TGTGCCAGTAGCTCAGGGTGGACTAAAGATACGCAGTATTTT	CASSSGWTKDTQYF
TRBV7-9	TRBJ2-7	NA	NA	TGTGCCAGCAGCTTAAGGCAGGGCCCCTACGAGCAGTACTTC	CASSLRQGPYEQYF
TRBV7-2	TRBJ2-7	NA	TRBD1	TGTGCCAGCAGCTCGGGACAGGGGGTAAACGAGCAGTACTTC	CASSSGQGVNEQYF
TRBV2	TRBJ1-2	NA	NA	TGTGCCAGCAGTGAAGCGCGGGGCAGCTATGGCTACACCTTC	CASSEARGSYGYTF
TRBV6-5	TRBJ2-7	NA	TRBD2	TGTGCCAGCAGTCTAGCGGGAGGAGGCTACGAGCAGTACTTC	CASSLAGGGYEQYF
TRBV7-2	TRBJ2-1	NA	TRBD2	TGTGCCAGCAGCTTCAGGGCTAGCGGGATAAAGAATGAGCAGTTCTTC	CASSFRASGIKNEQFF
TRBV19	TRBJ2-5	NA	TRBD2	TGTGCCAGTAGTATTGAACTAGCGGGGTATAAGTACTTC	CASSIELAGYKYF
TRBV19	TRBJ2-5	NA	TRBD1	TGTGCCAGTAGTCCTTGGACAGGGGAGACCCAGTACTTC	CASSPWTGETQYF
TRBV7-2	TRBJ1-2	NA	TRBD1	TGTGCCAGCAGCTTAGATTACAGGGGATTCTATGGCTACACCTTC	CASSLDYRGFYGYTF
TRBV6-1	TRBJ1-4	NA	NA	TGTGCCAGCAGTGAAAGGACTACAACTAATGAAAAACTGTTTTTT	CASSERTTTNEKLFF
TRBV6-2/TRBV6-3	TRBJ1-3	NA	NA	TGTGCCAGCAGTGACTCCGGGACATTCTCTGGAAACACCATATATTTT	CASSDSGTFSGNTIYF
TRBV21-1	TRBJ2-7	NA	NA	TGTGCCAGCAGCACTCGACAGGGAACCTACGAGCAGTACTTC	CASSTRQGTYEQYF
TRBV18	TRBJ1-5	few	TRBD1	TGTGCCAGCTCAGCACTACAGGGACAGACCGGTCAGCCCCAGCATTTT	CASSALQGQTGQPQHF
TRBV19	TRBJ2-2	NA	TRBD1	TGTGCCAGTAGGGAGTGGGACAGCGCGAACACCGGGGAGCTGTTTTTT	CASREWDSANTGELFF
TRBV6-2/TRBV6-3	TRBJ1-5	few	TRBD1	TGTGCCAGCAGTTTAACAACAGGGGGCGATCAGCCCCAGCATTTT	CASSLTTGGDQPQHF
TRBV5-1	TRBJ2-1	NA	NA	TGCGCCAGCAGCCACGGGACTTCCCTAGGCGATGGCAATGAGCAGTTCTTC	CASSHGTSLGDGNEQFF
TRBV4-3	TRBJ1-2	NA	NA	TGCGCCAGCAGCCAAGTGCGGGGTGGGCAGGGACTCGACTATGGCTACACCTTC	CASSQVRGGQGLDYGYTF
TRBV24-1	TRBJ2-7	NA	NA	TGTGCCACCAGTAAGGGGGATCGAAGCGAGCAGTACTTC	CATSKGDRSEQYF
TRBV5-1	TRBJ2-1	NA	NA	TGCGCCAGCAGCTTGGCCCGACAGAATGAGCAGTTCTTC	CASSLARQNEQFF
TRBV23-1	TRBJ1-1	NA	NA	TGCGCCATCCCGGGGGGGCCTTTGAACACTGAAGCTTTCTTT	CAIPGGPLNTEAFF
TRBV7-9	TRBJ1-2	NA	TRBD1	TGTGCCAGCAGCCTCCGGGACAGGGCACTTAACTATGGCTACACCTTC	CASSLRDRALNYGYTF
TRBV12-5	TRBJ1-5	NA	NA	TGTGCTAGTGGTTTGTGGGGGGGAGGGAATCAGCCCCAGCATTTT	CASGLWGGGNQPQHF
TRBV28	TRBJ1-2	NA	TRBD1	TGTGCCAGCAGTGGGGACAGGGGGGGCTATGGCTACACCTTC	CASSGDRGGYGYTF
TRBV6-6	TRBJ1-6	NA	NA	TGTGCCAGCAGTTACAGTGGAGGGCAGGTTGGTTCACCCCTCCACTTT	CASSYSGGQVGSPLHF
TRBV18	TRBJ2-3	NA	TRBD1	TGTGCCAGCTCTCCTTTGACAGGGGAATACACAGATACGCAGTATTTT	CASSPLTGEYTDTQYF
TRBV28	TRBJ2-6	NA	NA	TGTGCCAGCAGTACCCAGCGAGGGAGCTCTGGGGCCAACGTCCTGACTTTC	CASSTQRGSSGANVLTF
TRBV7-3	TRBJ2-3	NA	TRBD1	TGTGCCAGCAGCTTAAGGGGACAGGGTGCCTTAGATACGCAGTATTTT	CASSLRGQGALDTQYF
TRBV6-6	TRBJ1-5	NA	TRBD1	TGTGCCAGCAGTTACCGGGACAGGGGAAATCAGCCCCAGCATTTT	CASSYRDRGNQPQHF
TRBV12-3/TRBV12-4	TRBJ2-5	once	NA	TGTGCCAGCAGTTTCTCGGAGACCCAGTACTTC	CASSFSETQYF
TRBV12-3/TRBV12-4	TRBJ1-2	few	NA	TGTGCCAGCAGATTTGGACAGTTCTATGGCTACACCTTC	CASRFGQFYGYTF
TRBV2	TRBJ2-5	NA	NA	TGTGCCAGCAGTGATTTTCCGGAGGGAGAGACCCAGTACTTC	CASSDFPEGETQYF
TRBV11-1	TRBJ2-5	NA	NA	TGTGCCAGCAGCTTTTGGCAGGGAGGAGAGACCCAGTACTTC	CASSFWQGGETQYF
TRBV7-9	TRBJ2-7	few	NA	TGTGCCAGCAGCTTCCAGGGGGGCTACGAGCAGTACTTC	CASSFQGGYEQYF
TRBV4-3	TRBJ2-7	NA	NA	TGCGCCAGCAGCCAAGAAATGGGGCAGCCGAACTCCTACGAGCAGTACTTC	CASSQEMGQPNSYEQYF
TRBV29-1	TRBJ2-6	NA	TRBD1	TGCAGCGTTCCCGGGACAGCCCTCTCTGGGGCCAACGTCCTGACTTTC	CSVPGTALSGANVLTF
TRBV4-3	TRBJ1-3	NA	NA	TGCGCCAGCAGCCAAGACCAGCGCTCTGGAAACACCATATATTTT	CASSQDQRSGNTIYF
TRBV3-1/TRBV3-2	TRBJ2-7	NA	TRBD2	TGTGCCAGCAGCCAGGGACTAGCGTCCTACGAGCAGTACTTC	CASSQGLASYEQYF
TRBV29-1	TRBJ1-4	NA	NA	TGCAGCGTTGAGTTAGGGGCAACTAATGAAAAACTGTTTTTT	CSVELGATNEKLFF
TRBV19	TRBJ2-5	NA	NA	TGTGCCAGTAGTATAGATCGGGGGGCGCCGGAGACCCAGTACTTC	CASSIDRGAPETQYF
TRBV4-3	TRBJ1-2	NA	TRBD1	TGCGCCAGCAGCCAAGATACCGCGGGGGGACAGCATTATGGCTACACCTTC	CASSQDTAGGQHYGYTF
TRBV6-5	TRBJ1-6	NA	TRBD1	TGTGCCAGCAGTCCCCAGGGACAGGGACTACCCCTCCACTTT	CASSPQGQGLPLHF
TRBV7-2	TRBJ1-6	few	TRBD1	TGTGCCAGCAGGTCGACAGGGGGTGCCTACTTTAATTCACCCCTCCACTTT	CASRSTGGAYFNSPLHF
TRBV28	TRBJ1-2	NA	TRBD1	TGTGCCAGCAGCTACAGTACAGGGGCCCGGGGCTACACCTTC	CASSYSTGARGYTF
TRBV9	TRBJ1-2	NA	NA	TGTGCCAGCAGTCCCGGGACGGGAGGCTATGGCTACACCTTC	CASSPGTGGYGYTF
TRBV5-1	TRBJ1-6	NA	NA	TGCGCCAGCAGCCCAATCCCGGGACTGGATAATTCACCCCTCCACTTT	CASSPIPGLDNSPLHF
TRBV4-1	TRBJ1-1	NA	NA	TGCGCCAGCAGCCAAGTTCGGAACACTGAAGCTTTCTTT	CASSQVRNTEAFF
TRBV27	TRBJ1-5	NA	NA	TGTGCCAGCAGTCAACGACTTACAGGGCAGCCCCAGCATTTT	CASSQRLTGQPQHF
TRBV21-1	TRBJ1-5	NA	NA	TGTGCCAGCAGCAAAGAAAAAGAAGAGAGGAAGAACAATCAGCCCCAGCATTTT	CASSKEKEERKNNQPQHF
TRBV6-5	TRBJ2-1	NA	NA	TGTGCCAGCAGTTACTCGATCAGCTACAATGAGCAGTTCTTC	CASSYSISYNEQFF
TRBV12-5	TRBJ2-3	NA	NA	TGTGCTAGTGGTTTCTCCCGGGCCATCTTGGAGGAGACAGATACGCAGTATTTT	CASGFSRAILEETDTQYF
TRBV9	TRBJ1-1	NA	NA	TGTGCCAGCAGCGTATCACAGGGAACTGAAGCTTTCTTT	CASSVSQGTEAFF